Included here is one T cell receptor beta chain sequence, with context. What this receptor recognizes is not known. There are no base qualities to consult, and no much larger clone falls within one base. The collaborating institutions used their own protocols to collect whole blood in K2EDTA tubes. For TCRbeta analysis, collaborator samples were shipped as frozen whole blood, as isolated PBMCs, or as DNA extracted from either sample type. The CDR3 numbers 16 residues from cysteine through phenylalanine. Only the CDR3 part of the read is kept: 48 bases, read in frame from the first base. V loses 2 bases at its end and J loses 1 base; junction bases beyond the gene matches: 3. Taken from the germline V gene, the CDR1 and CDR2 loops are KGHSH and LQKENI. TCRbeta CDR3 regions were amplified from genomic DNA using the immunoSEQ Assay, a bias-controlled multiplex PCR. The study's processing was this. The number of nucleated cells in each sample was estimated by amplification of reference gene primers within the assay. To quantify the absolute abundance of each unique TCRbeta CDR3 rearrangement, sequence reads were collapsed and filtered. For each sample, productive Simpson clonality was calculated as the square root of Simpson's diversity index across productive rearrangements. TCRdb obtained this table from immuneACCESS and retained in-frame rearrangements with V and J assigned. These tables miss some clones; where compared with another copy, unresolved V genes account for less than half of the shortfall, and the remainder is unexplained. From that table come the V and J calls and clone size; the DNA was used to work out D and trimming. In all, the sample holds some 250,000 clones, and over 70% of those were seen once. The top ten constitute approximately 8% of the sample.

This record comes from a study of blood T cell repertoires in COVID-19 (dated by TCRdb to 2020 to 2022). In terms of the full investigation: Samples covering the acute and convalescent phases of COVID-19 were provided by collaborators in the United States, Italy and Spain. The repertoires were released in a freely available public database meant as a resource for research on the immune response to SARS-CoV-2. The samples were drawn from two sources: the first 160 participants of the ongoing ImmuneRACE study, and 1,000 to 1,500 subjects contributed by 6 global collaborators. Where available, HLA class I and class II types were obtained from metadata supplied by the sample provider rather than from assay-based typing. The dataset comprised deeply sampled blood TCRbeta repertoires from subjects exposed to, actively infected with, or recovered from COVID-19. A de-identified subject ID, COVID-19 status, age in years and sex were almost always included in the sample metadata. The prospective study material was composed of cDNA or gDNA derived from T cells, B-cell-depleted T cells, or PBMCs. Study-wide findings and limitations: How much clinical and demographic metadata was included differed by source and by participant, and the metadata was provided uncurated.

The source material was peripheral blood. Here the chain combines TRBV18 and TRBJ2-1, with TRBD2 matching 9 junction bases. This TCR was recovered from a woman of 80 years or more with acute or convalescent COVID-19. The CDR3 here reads CASSPTTSGSYNEQFF. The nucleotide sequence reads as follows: TGTGCCAGCTCACCAACGACTAGCGGATCCTACAATGAGCAGTTCTTC.